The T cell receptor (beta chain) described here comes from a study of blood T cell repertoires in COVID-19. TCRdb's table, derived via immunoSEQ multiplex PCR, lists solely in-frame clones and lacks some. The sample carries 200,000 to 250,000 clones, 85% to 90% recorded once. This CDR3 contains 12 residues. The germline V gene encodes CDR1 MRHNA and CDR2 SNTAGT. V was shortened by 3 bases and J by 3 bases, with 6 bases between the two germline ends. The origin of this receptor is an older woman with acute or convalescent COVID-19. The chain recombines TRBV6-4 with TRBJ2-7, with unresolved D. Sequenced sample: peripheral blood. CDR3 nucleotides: TGTGCCAGCAGTGAGGCATTCTACGAGCAGTACTTC. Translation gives CASSEAFYEQYF.